Described below is a single T cell receptor (beta chain) sequence and its context. The target antigen is unknown. The data were taken from a study of blood T cells in healthy people across ages. The germline gives CDR1 DFQATT, CDR2 SNEGSKA (reference sequence). The CDR3 is made up of 16 amino acids. The V and J ends lost 3 bases and 7 bases, in that order; junction bases with no gene match: 16. Broader study findings: A roughly linear fall in TCR beta diversity per million T cells was seen with increasing age.

A second 7 to 11 cycle PCR used barcoded and J-beta primers. TCRdb ran MiXCR on the 5' RACE reads and lists one entry per CDR3 protein. The sample holds under 850,000 distinct CDR3 sequences, about 34% seen once. The source is a man between 18 and 29 years old in good health. This chain links TRBV20-1 with TRBJ2-7, with 9 bases aligning to TRBD2. Sequencing used blood. CDR3 in DNA: TGCAGTGCTAGCCGCTCTCAAGCGGGGGGATACAATGAGCAGTACTTC. Its translation: CSASRSQAGGYNEQYF.